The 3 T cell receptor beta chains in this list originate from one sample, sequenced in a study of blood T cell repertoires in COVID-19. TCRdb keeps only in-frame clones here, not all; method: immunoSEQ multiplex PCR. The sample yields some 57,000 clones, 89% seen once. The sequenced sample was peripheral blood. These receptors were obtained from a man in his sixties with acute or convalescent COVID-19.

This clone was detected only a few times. CDR3 sequence reads: CASKAAGGIASPLHF. The CDR3, as DNA: TGTGCCAGCAAAGCGGCAGGGGGTATCGCTTCACCCCTCCACTTT. The rearrangement joins TRBV2 to TRBJ1-6; TRBD1 agrees at 7 bases. After removal of 7 bases from V and 9 bases from J, the junction contained 12 bases not matched to a gene. This CDR3 has 15 residues. Germline V gene data show CDR1 as SNHLY and CDR2 as FYNNEI.

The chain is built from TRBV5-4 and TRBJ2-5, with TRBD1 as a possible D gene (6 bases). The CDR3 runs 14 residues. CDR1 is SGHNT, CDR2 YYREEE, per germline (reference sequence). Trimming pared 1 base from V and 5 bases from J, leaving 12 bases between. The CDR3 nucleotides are TGTGCCAGCAGCTTGTCAGGGGTGGAGGAGACCCAGTACTTC. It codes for CASSLSGVEETQYF.

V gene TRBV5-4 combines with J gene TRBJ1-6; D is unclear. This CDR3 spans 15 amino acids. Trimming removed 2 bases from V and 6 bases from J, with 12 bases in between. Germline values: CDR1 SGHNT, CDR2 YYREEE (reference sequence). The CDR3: CASSFDRAPNSPLHF. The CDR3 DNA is TGTGCCAGCAGCTTCGATCGAGCCCCTAATTCACCCCTCCACTTT.